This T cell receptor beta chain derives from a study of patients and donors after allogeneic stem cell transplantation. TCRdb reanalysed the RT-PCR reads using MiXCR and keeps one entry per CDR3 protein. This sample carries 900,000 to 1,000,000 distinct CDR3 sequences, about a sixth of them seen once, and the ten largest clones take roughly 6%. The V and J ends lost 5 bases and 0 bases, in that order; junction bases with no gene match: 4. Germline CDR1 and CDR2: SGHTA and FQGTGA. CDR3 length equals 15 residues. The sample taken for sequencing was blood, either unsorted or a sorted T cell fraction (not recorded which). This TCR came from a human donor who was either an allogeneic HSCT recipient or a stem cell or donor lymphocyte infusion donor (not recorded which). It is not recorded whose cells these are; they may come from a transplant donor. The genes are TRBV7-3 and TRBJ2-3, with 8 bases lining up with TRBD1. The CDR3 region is CASSTGGRSTDTQYF. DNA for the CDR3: TGTGCCAGCAGCACAGGGGGACGAAGCACAGATACGCAGTATTTT.